This TCR beta chain was sequenced in a study of blood T cell repertoires in COVID-19. TCRdb keeps only in-frame clones here, not all; method: immunoSEQ multiplex PCR. The data contain about 130,000 clones, 84% of them singletons. Looked up from germline, CDR1 is KGHDR and CDR2 is SFDVKD. After removal of 12 bases from V and 4 bases from J, the junction contained 12 bases not matched to a gene. The CDR3 has 17 amino acids. The origin of this receptor is a man aged 55 to 69 with acute or convalescent COVID-19. The sample consisted of peripheral blood. This chain connects TRBV24-1 to TRBJ2-3; 16 nucleotides agree with TRBD2. In DNA, the CDR3 is TGTGCCTCCTCCGGTGGGGGACTAGCGGGAGGGTCAGATACGCAGTATTTT. Its protein product is CASSGGGLAGGSDTQYF.